The source of this TCR beta chain is a study of cytomegalovirus exposure and HLA in healthy donors. General study results and limits: Most TCR sequences showed up rarely, but some public TCRs showed up in many donors. When analyzed later, the rates of TCR association showed variation by HLA locus, with DRB1 the most and HLA-C the fewest. There were some V segments, including TRBV6-2 and TRBV6-3, excluded as indistinguishable.

A note on this clone: The antigen is unknown.

Researchers ran the PCR with 60 Vbeta and 13 Jbeta primers. Generated by immunoSEQ multiplex PCR, the TCRdb table keeps only in-frame clones and is missing some. The sample lists more than 85,000 clones; more than 70% were seen once. This CDR3 has 15 amino acids. Trimming shortened V by 4 bases and J by 4 bases, and 15 bases separated the two germline ends. Germline CDR1 reads LNHNV; CDR2 reads YYDKDF (reference sequence). Material for sequencing was PBMCs. V is TRBV15 and J is TRBJ2-3; D is possibly TRBD1 (5 bases). The sequence derives from a man in his thirties or forties in good health and CMV-seronegative. The CDR3, as DNA: TGTGCCACCAGCATTGACGGCAGGGTGGCAGATACGCAGTATTTT. Amino acid sequence: CATSIDGRVADTQYF.